This T cell receptor beta chain was identified during a study of Ad26.COV2.S vaccination and SARS-CoV-2 variants. The wider study: The vaccine Ad26.COV2.S was put into the muscle once, or twice with 56 days between.

Produced via immunoSEQ multiplex PCR; TCRdb's table is partial and in-frame only. The data hold about 220,000 clones, with 88% observed a single time. Sample treatment: roughly 20 received Ad26.COV2.S at low or high dose, single or two shots; about 5 received placebo; per-sample allocation not given. Day 63 after the first vaccine or placebo injection was the time point for sampling. Participants' vaccine, an Ad26 vector, delivered Wuhan-strain SARS-CoV-2 spike. The CDR3 sequence is 16 residues long. The V and J genes are TRBV21-1 and TRBJ2-7; TRBD1, the D gene given by the table, was not confirmed from the DNA. TRBV21-1 is given as a pseudogene. Here the sequenced sample was peripheral blood, taken in a trial of Ad26.COV2.S vaccine versus placebo. The TCR was taken from a person aged 18-60 years who received the Ad26.COV2.S COVID-19 vaccine or a placebo. For the CDR3, the DNA is TGTGCCAGCAGCAAGGTCTGGCTTTCCAGACACTACGAGCAGTACTTC. Amino acids: CASSKVWLSRHYEQYF.